This passage covers 23 T cell receptor beta chains from one sample sequenced in a study of a mutant IDH1 vaccine in newly diagnosed glioma. Some clones are missing from TCRdb's copy, which holds only in-frame ones; the method was immunoSEQ multiplex PCR. The sample lists approximately 45,000 clones, approximately 90% occurring once. Time point: week 23, last vaccination. In the vaccine, a single dose held 300 ug of the mutant IDH1 20-mer peptide, along with topical imiquimod. Their antigen targets remain unknown. The specimen comprised PBMCs, sampled from a glioma patient whose treatment included an IDH1 peptide vaccine. Source of these receptors: a man in his fifties with glioma.

The chain combines TRBV2 with TRBJ2-6; D is perhaps TRBD2 (6 bases). Trimming removed 8 bases from V and 0 bases from J, with 14 bases in between. This CDR3 contains 16 residues. CDR1 SNHLY and CDR2 FYNNEI come from the germline V gene. CDR3 coding DNA: TGTGCCAGCCGGGGGTGGGAGAGCTCTGGGGCCAACGTCCTGACTTTC. Residues: CASRGWESSGANVLTF.

The V and J genes are TRBV6-5 and TRBJ1-1, with D tentatively TRBD1 (6 bases). V lost 6 bases, J lost 10 bases, and 18 bases lay in between. This CDR3 has 13 amino acids. The germline CDR1 and CDR2 sequences are MNHEY and SVGAGI. CDR3 sequence: CASSDIQGRRAFF. The CDR3 region has the DNA TGTGCCAGCAGCGACATACAGGGTAGGAGAGCTTTCTTT.

The chain joins TRBV6-1 to TRBJ1-5; D unresolved. V lost 6 bases and J 4 bases, leaving 10 bases between the germline ends. From germline, CDR1 is MNHNS and CDR2 SASEGT. This CDR3 region has 13 residues. The CDR3 loop is CASRGSANQPQHF. Here the CDR3 DNA reads TGTGCCAGCAGGGGTTCAGCGAATCAGCCCCAGCATTTT.

The rearrangement uses TRBV4-1 and TRBJ2-5; no reliable D call. CDR1 and CDR2 (germline): MGHRA, YSYEKL. The ends were cut back, 3 bases at V and 7 bases at J, with 12 bases in the middle. The length of the CDR3 is 13 residues. For the CDR3, the DNA is TGCGCCAGCAGCCAGCACATTTTGGCGACCCAGTACTTC. It codes for CASSQHILATQYF.

The J gene is TRBJ2-7, the V gene TRBV19; a weak D match, TRBD2 (7 bases). Deletions cut 2 bases from V and 1 base from J, with 12 bases between. The CDR3 runs to 15 residues. The germline CDR1 and CDR2 sequences are LNHDA and SQIVND (reference sequence). This CDR3 reads CASSIQGGVSYEQYF. The CDR3, as DNA: TGTGCCAGTAGTATACAAGGGGGGGTATCCTACGAGCAGTACTTC.

The V and J genes are TRBV2 and TRBJ1-3; D gene unclear. V lost 3 bases and J lost 0, with 15 bases in between. In germline, CDR1 is SNHLY, CDR2 FYNNEI. This CDR3 is built from 17 residues. CDR3 loop: CASSEEFGFASGNTIYF. The CDR3 DNA reads TGTGCCAGCAGTGAGGAGTTCGGGTTCGCCTCTGGAAACACCATATATTTT.

J is TRBJ1-1 and V is TRBV6-6; possibly TRBD1 for D (5 bases). V was shortened by 2 bases and J by 6 bases, with 13 bases between the two germline ends. This CDR3 is 14 amino acids long. Per the germline V gene, CDR1 is MNHNY and CDR2 is SVGAGI (reference sequence). The CDR3 sequence is CASSYSQGGSEAFF. As DNA, the CDR3 is TGTGCCAGCAGTTACAGCCAGGGAGGTTCTGAAGCTTTCTTT.

The V gene is TRBV5-5, the J gene TRBJ1-6; unclear D gene. With 4 bases removed from V and 11 bases from J, the gap between germline ends came to 13 bases. CDR3 length equals 13 residues. Germline V lookup: CDR1 SGHKS, CDR2 YYEKEE (reference sequence). The CDR3 spells CASSPLPGTPLHF. CDR3 nucleotides: TGTGCCAGCAGCCCCCTCCCGGGTACACCCCTCCACTTT.

V is TRBV7-9 and J is TRBJ2-3, with TRBD1 matching 8 bases. V lost 4 bases, J lost 5 bases, and 2 bases stayed unmatched. This CDR3 has 13 amino acids. CDR1 and CDR2 (germline): SEHNR, FQNEAQ (reference sequence). CDR3 in amino acids: CASSSTGGDTQYF. CDR3 coding DNA: TGTGCCAGCAGCTCTACAGGGGGAGATACGCAGTATTTT.

This sequence joins TRBV25-1 and TRBJ1-5; a possible D gene is TRBD1 (5 bases). The V gene lost 4 bases and the J gene lost 0 bases, with 7 bases spanning the gap. Germline V gene data show CDR1 as MGHDK and CDR2 as SYGVNS. This CDR3 contains 14 residues. The CDR3 DNA sequence: TGTGCCAGCAGTGGACAGACTAGCAATCAGCCCCAGCATTTT. Its protein is CASSGQTSNQPQHF.

The chain links TRBV28 to TRBJ2-7; possibly TRBD1 for D (5 bases). The CDR3 sequence is 13 residues long. V lost 2 bases, J lost 1 base, and 6 bases lay in between. Germline lookup yields CDR1 MDHEN and CDR2 SYDVKM. CDR3 nucleotides: TGTGCCAGCAGTTTAAGGGGTTCCTACGAGCAGTACTTC. Translation: CASSLRGSYEQYF.

The genes are TRBV5-1 and TRBJ2-7; 9 bases are shared with TRBD1. V shed 4 bases, J shed 6 bases, and the junction held 8 bases outside the gene matches. Germline V lookup: CDR1 SGHRS, CDR2 YFSETQ. The CDR3 length is 14 residues. Here the CDR3 DNA reads TGCGCCAGCAGCGCCGGGACAGGGTTCCGCGAGCAGTACTTC. Translation: CASSAGTGFREQYF.

J is TRBJ2-7 and V is TRBV4-3, with 11 bases matching TRBD2. The CDR3 has 16 residues. Per the germline V gene, CDR1 is LGHNA and CDR2 is YSLEER. V shed 4 bases and J 9 bases; nucleotides not matched to a gene: 14. This chain's CDR3 is CASSPNPGLADGPQYF. The CDR3 bases are TGCGCCAGCAGCCCAAATCCGGGACTAGCGGACGGACCGCAGTACTTC.

The chain uses TRBV5-1 and TRBJ2-7, with 9 bases fitting TRBD1. The CDR3 consists of 16 residues. The V and J ends lost 5 bases and 2 bases, in that order; junction bases with no gene match: 11. CDR1 is SGHRS and CDR2 is YFSETQ in the germline V gene. CDR3 in DNA: TGCGCCAGCAGGGGGACAGGGACCCGGAATACCTACGAGCAGTACTTC. Encoded protein: CASRGTGTRNTYEQYF.

The CDR3 DNA is TGTGCCAGCAGCCAGCCCCATTCCTACGAGCAGTACTTC. The encoded protein is CASSQPHSYEQYF. V gene TRBV7-9 combines with J gene TRBJ2-7; no reliable D call. CDR3 length: 13 residues. CDR1 SEHNR and CDR2 FQNEAQ come from the germline V gene (reference sequence). Between the trimmed V and J ends, which lost 5 bases and 1 base, there was a span of 9 bases.

The J gene is TRBJ1-3, the V gene TRBV27, with D possibly matching TRBD1 (6 bases). This CDR3 is built from 15 residues. Germline V lookup: CDR1 MNHEY, CDR2 SMNVEV (reference sequence). The V and J ends lost 6 bases and 0 bases respectively, with 12 bases between them. CDR3 in amino acids: CASSVQGFSGNTIYF. The CDR3 DNA sequence: TGTGCCAGCAGCGTACAGGGTTTCTCTGGAAACACCATATATTTT.

This chain links TRBV28 with TRBJ1-2, with D possibly matching TRBD1 (6 bases). This CDR3 spans 15 amino acids. V shed 7 bases and J shed 8 bases, with 23 bases lying between them. Germline-derived CDR1 and CDR2 are MDHEN and SYDVKM. Written as DNA, the CDR3 is TGTGCCAGCACCCCAACCGGGCAGGGGTTTTTCGGCTACACCTTC. Translating it yields CASTPTGQGFFGYTF.

The chain combines TRBV30 with TRBJ2-2; D unclear. Per the germline V gene, CDR1 is GTSNPN and CDR2 is SVGIG (reference sequence). Trimming left V 0 bases short and J 6 bases short, with 14 bases between. This CDR3 spans 15 amino acids. CDR3 DNA: TGTGCCTGGAGTGTGGGCAGTCGAAGCGCCGGGGAGCTGTTTTTT. Amino acid sequence: CAWSVGSRSAGELFF.

This clone has only one observation. V gene TRBV10-3 combines with J gene TRBJ2-1; 7 nucleotides match TRBD2. CDR1 is ENHRY, CDR2 SYGVKD, per germline. The CDR3 sequence is 13 residues long. J lost 7 bases, V lost 4 bases, and 4 bases had no gene match. For the CDR3, the DNA is TGTGCCATCAGTGGACTAGCAACGAATGAGCAGTTCTTC. It specifies CAISGLATNEQFF.

The CDR3: CAVMGGLAGEYYEQYF. For the CDR3, the DNA is TGTGCCGTAATGGGGGGCCTAGCGGGAGAGTACTACGAGCAGTACTTC. V usage is TRBV11-2 and J usage is TRBJ2-7, with 10 bases matching TRBD2. The CDR3 runs 16 residues. Germline V CDR1 and CDR2: SGHAT, FQNNGV. Germline trimming cut 11 bases from V and 3 bases from J; bases unmatched to any gene: 16. The variable domain in full, with the rest retrieved from reference TRBV11-2 and TRBJ2-7, is EAGVAQSPRYKIIEKRQSVAFWCNPISGHATLYWYQQILGQGPKLLIQFQNNGVVDDSQLPKDRFSAERLKGVDSTLKIQPAKLEDSAVYLCAVMGGLAGEYYEQYFGPGTRLTVT.

This chain uses TRBV19 with TRBJ2-1; D perhaps matches TRBD1 (6 bases). The CDR3 extends over 13 amino acids. Germline lookup yields CDR1 LNHDA and CDR2 SQIVND (reference sequence). Trimming left V 3 bases short and J 9 bases short, with 12 bases between. The CDR3 DNA reads as TGTGCCAGTAGTATTCTACAGGGACCTGAGCAGTTCTTC. It yields the protein CASSILQGPEQFF.

The V gene is TRBV4-2, the J gene TRBJ1-1, with 7 bases identical to TRBD1. Germline loops: CDR1 LGHNA, CDR2 YNFKEQ. The CDR3 covers 15 residues. V trimming: 3 bases; J trimming: 1 base; junction bases outside the gene matches: 5. CDR3 DNA: TGTGCCAGCAGCCAGAGCGGGACAGCGAACACTGAAGCTTTCTTT. Translated, it gives CASSQSGTANTEAFF.

The CDR3: CASRRQALETQYF. DNA for the CDR3: TGTGCCAGCAGACGACAGGCGTTGGAGACCCAGTACTTC. V usage is TRBV2 and J usage is TRBJ2-5; TRBD1 is a possible D gene (6 bases). Trimming removed 6 bases from V and 5 bases from J, with 13 bases in between. The V gene's germline CDR1 is SNHLY and CDR2 FYNNEI. The CDR3 consists of 13 residues.